These T cell receptor beta chains were read from a single sample in a study of cytomegalovirus exposure and HLA in healthy donors. Using immunoSEQ multiplex PCR, the repertoire was profiled, and TCRdb retains in-frame clones only, with some absent. The table lists 56,000 or so clones. Sequencing was carried out using PBMCs. These receptors all come from a female donor in good health and CMV-seronegative. Each CDR3 is given with its conserved first and last residue. Each record gives: CDR3 protein, CDR3 DNA, D gene, clone size, J gene, V gene. D genes are given only for firm matches. Clone size is stated in some rows and not others, as once, few, many or a class when expanded.

CDR3aa: CASSQTSGALTKETQYF
CDR3nt: TGCGCCAGCAGCCAAACTAGCGGAGCCTTAACCAAAGAGACCCAGTACTTC
d_gene: TRBD2
abundance: -
j_gene: TRBJ2-5
v_gene: TRBV4-3

CDR3aa: CASFLAGGSYNEQFF
CDR3nt: TGCGCCAGTTTTCTAGCGGGAGGGTCCTACAATGAGCAGTTCTTC
d_gene: TRBD2
abundance: -
j_gene: TRBJ2-1
v_gene: TRBV10-2

CDR3aa: CASSYDRGPSYEQYF
CDR3nt: TGCGCCAGCAGCTATGACAGGGGGCCCTCCTACGAGCAGTACTTC
d_gene: TRBD1
abundance: -
j_gene: TRBJ2-7
v_gene: TRBV4-1

CDR3aa: CAWSVVGFNQPQHF
CDR3nt: TGTGCCTGGAGTGTTGTGGGCTTCAATCAGCCCCAGCATTTT
d_gene: -
abundance: -
j_gene: TRBJ1-5
v_gene: TRBV30

CDR3aa: CASSLGQGSEKLFF
CDR3nt: TGTGCCAGCAGTTTGGGACAGGGAAGTGAAAAACTGTTTTTT
d_gene: TRBD1
abundance: -
j_gene: TRBJ1-4
v_gene: TRBV6-6

CDR3aa: CASSRRDRTSPLHF
CDR3nt: TGTGCCAGCAGCCGCAGGGACAGGACCTCACCCCTCCACTTT
d_gene: TRBD1
abundance: -
j_gene: TRBJ1-6
v_gene: TRBV7-9

CDR3aa: CASSLGQGDQPQHF
CDR3nt: TGCGCCAGCAGCTTGGGACAGGGGGATCAGCCCCAGCATTTT
d_gene: TRBD1
abundance: -
j_gene: TRBJ1-5
v_gene: TRBV5-1

CDR3aa: CASSQGGVEQYF
CDR3nt: TGTGCCAGCAGCCAAGGCGGGGTGGAGCAGTACTTC
d_gene: -
abundance: -
j_gene: TRBJ2-7
v_gene: TRBV7-9

CDR3aa: CASSVTGVEGYTF
CDR3nt: TGTGCCAGCAGCGTCACAGGGGTCGAGGGCTACACCTTC
d_gene: TRBD1
abundance: -
j_gene: TRBJ1-2
v_gene: TRBV2

CDR3aa: CASKTSGAQETQYF
CDR3nt: TGTGCCAGCAAAACTAGCGGGGCTCAAGAGACCCAGTACTTC
d_gene: TRBD2
abundance: -
j_gene: TRBJ2-5
v_gene: TRBV6-5

CDR3aa: CSVGSGISGSAGVVGEQYF
CDR3nt: TGCAGCGTTGGTTCAGGGATAAGCGGGTCGGCGGGAGTCGTGGGCGAGCAGTACTTC
d_gene: TRBD2
abundance: -
j_gene: TRBJ2-7
v_gene: TRBV29-1

CDR3aa: CASSLQAIPTEAFF
CDR3nt: TGTGCCAGCAGCTTGCAGGCTATTCCCACTGAAGCTTTCTTT
d_gene: -
abundance: -
j_gene: TRBJ1-1
v_gene: TRBV5-6

CDR3aa: CASSLSDYTEAFF
CDR3nt: TGTGCCAGCAGCTTATCAGATTACACTGAAGCTTTCTTT
d_gene: -
abundance: -
j_gene: TRBJ1-1
v_gene: TRBV11-3

CDR3aa: CASSPLTTGWYGYTF
CDR3nt: TGTGCCAGCAGTCCGCTTACGACAGGCTGGTATGGCTACACCTTC
d_gene: -
abundance: -
j_gene: TRBJ1-2
v_gene: TRBV6-1

CDR3aa: CASSYKRARDTQYF
CDR3nt: TGTGCCAGCAGTTACAAGCGGGCCCGGGATACGCAGTATTTT
d_gene: -
abundance: -
j_gene: TRBJ2-3
v_gene: TRBV6-5

CDR3aa: CASSEYYRRETQYF
CDR3nt: TGTGCCAGCAGTGAATACTACCGCCGGGAGACCCAGTACTTC
d_gene: -
abundance: -
j_gene: TRBJ2-5
v_gene: TRBV6-1

CDR3aa: CSVVGTAGGYEQYF
CDR3nt: TGCAGCGTTGTCGGGACCGCGGGAGGCTACGAGCAGTACTTC
d_gene: TRBD2
abundance: -
j_gene: TRBJ2-7
v_gene: TRBV29-1

CDR3aa: CASSPVAGGRYEQYF
CDR3nt: TGTGCCAGCAGTCCTGTAGCGGGGGGGCGGTACGAGCAGTACTTC
d_gene: TRBD2
abundance: -
j_gene: TRBJ2-7
v_gene: TRBV6-1

CDR3aa: CASSILLTDTQYF
CDR3nt: TGTGCCAGTAGTATACTCCTCACAGATACGCAGTATTTT
d_gene: -
abundance: -
j_gene: TRBJ2-3
v_gene: TRBV19

CDR3aa: CASSLAGSGRDGSYEQYF
CDR3nt: TGCGCCAGCAGCTTGGCTGGTAGCGGGAGAGACGGCTCCTACGAGCAGTACTTC
d_gene: TRBD2
abundance: -
j_gene: TRBJ2-7
v_gene: TRBV5-1

CDR3aa: CASSRGTSGFGYEQYF
CDR3nt: TGTGCCAGCAGCCGAGGGACTAGCGGGTTTGGGTACGAGCAGTACTTC
d_gene: TRBD2
abundance: -
j_gene: TRBJ2-7
v_gene: TRBV11-3

CDR3aa: CASTPSIGGEKDTQYF
CDR3nt: TGCGCCAGCACCCCTAGTATTGGGGGGGAGAAAGATACGCAGTATTTT
d_gene: TRBD2
abundance: -
j_gene: TRBJ2-3
v_gene: TRBV5-1

CDR3aa: CASSPRDRGGPSNQPQHF
CDR3nt: TGTGCCAGCTCACCGCGAGACAGGGGAGGCCCTAGCAATCAGCCCCAGCATTTT
d_gene: TRBD1
abundance: -
j_gene: TRBJ1-5
v_gene: TRBV18

CDR3aa: CAITKTGKEDEAFF
CDR3nt: TGTGCCATCACTAAGACAGGGAAGGAGGATGAAGCTTTCTTT
d_gene: TRBD1
abundance: -
j_gene: TRBJ1-1
v_gene: TRBV10-3

CDR3aa: CASSLLAGDEQYF
CDR3nt: TGTGCCAGCAGCCTATTAGCGGGTGACGAGCAGTACTTC
d_gene: TRBD2
abundance: -
j_gene: TRBJ2-7
v_gene: TRBV4-2

CDR3aa: CASSQASETGYGYTF
CDR3nt: TGTGCCAGCAGCCAAGCGTCCGAGACAGGGTATGGCTACACCTTC
d_gene: TRBD1
abundance: -
j_gene: TRBJ1-2
v_gene: TRBV4-2

CDR3aa: CASRSGRRDGPDTQYF
CDR3nt: TGTGCCAGCAGATCAGGAAGGCGGGACGGCCCAGATACGCAGTATTTT
d_gene: -
abundance: -
j_gene: TRBJ2-3
v_gene: TRBV6-6

CDR3aa: CSATGIFGYTF
CDR3nt: TGCAGTGCTACGGGGATTTTCGGCTACACCTTC
d_gene: -
abundance: -
j_gene: TRBJ1-2
v_gene: TRBV20-1

CDR3aa: CASSPREGANTEAFF
CDR3nt: TGTGCCAGCAGCCCACGAGAGGGGGCGAACACTGAAGCTTTCTTT
d_gene: TRBD1
abundance: -
j_gene: TRBJ1-1
v_gene: TRBV11-2

CDR3aa: CASTRGKGTYEQYF
CDR3nt: TGTGCCAGCACCAGGGGTAAAGGGACCTACGAGCAGTACTTC
d_gene: -
abundance: -
j_gene: TRBJ2-7
v_gene: TRBV2

CDR3aa: CASSQEGQGGDEQYF
CDR3nt: TGCGCCAGCAGCCAAGAAGGGCAGGGAGGAGACGAGCAGTACTTC
d_gene: -
abundance: -
j_gene: TRBJ2-7
v_gene: TRBV4-1

CDR3aa: CASSRTGAEANYGYTF
CDR3nt: TGTGCCAGTAGTAGGACAGGGGCCGAAGCTAACTATGGCTACACCTTC
d_gene: TRBD1
abundance: -
j_gene: TRBJ1-2
v_gene: TRBV19

CDR3aa: CATSRSTRTEAFF
CDR3nt: TGTGCCACCAGCCGGAGTACGAGGACTGAAGCTTTCTTT
d_gene: -
abundance: large
j_gene: TRBJ1-1
v_gene: TRBV15

CDR3aa: CASSLESGWSAYEQYF
CDR3nt: TGTGCCAGCAGCTTAGAATCAGGGTGGTCCGCCTACGAGCAGTACTTC
d_gene: -
abundance: -
j_gene: TRBJ2-7
v_gene: TRBV7-9

CDR3aa: CAISELTGNANSPLHF
CDR3nt: TGTGCCATCAGTGAGTTGACAGGGAACGCTAATTCACCCCTCCACTTT
d_gene: TRBD1
abundance: -
j_gene: TRBJ1-6
v_gene: TRBV10-3

CDR3aa: CATSRDMTGYGYTF
CDR3nt: TGTGCCACCAGCAGAGATATGACAGGGTATGGCTACACCTTC
d_gene: TRBD1
abundance: -
j_gene: TRBJ1-2
v_gene: TRBV15

CDR3aa: CAWSLKGARSNQPQHF
CDR3nt: TGTGCCTGGAGTCTAAAGGGGGCTAGAAGCAATCAGCCCCAGCATTTT
d_gene: TRBD1
abundance: -
j_gene: TRBJ1-5
v_gene: TRBV30

CDR3aa: CAWSVGVGYTF
CDR3nt: TGTGCCTGGAGTGTAGGGGTTGGCTACACCTTC
d_gene: -
abundance: -
j_gene: TRBJ1-2
v_gene: TRBV30

CDR3aa: CASSFRWSGGHEQFF
CDR3nt: TGTGCTAGCAGCTTCCGATGGAGTGGAGGCCATGAGCAGTTCTTC
d_gene: -
abundance: -
j_gene: TRBJ2-1
v_gene: TRBV7-7

CDR3aa: CASSLLTGEVGEQFF
CDR3nt: TGCGCCAGCAGCTTGCTCACAGGGGAAGTGGGTGAGCAGTTCTTC
d_gene: TRBD1
abundance: -
j_gene: TRBJ2-1
v_gene: TRBV5-1

CDR3aa: CASTAGGDYGYTF
CDR3nt: TGTGCCAGCACTGCAGGAGGGGACTATGGCTACACCTTC
d_gene: -
abundance: -
j_gene: TRBJ1-2
v_gene: TRBV2

CDR3aa: CASSYQAVTGANVLTF
CDR3nt: TGTGCCAGCAGTTACCAGGCAGTTACTGGGGCCAACGTCCTGACTTTC
d_gene: -
abundance: -
j_gene: TRBJ2-6
v_gene: TRBV6-5

CDR3aa: CASSPLLDTEAFF
CDR3nt: TGTGCCAGCAGCCCACTTTTGGACACTGAAGCTTTCTTT
d_gene: -
abundance: -
j_gene: TRBJ1-1
v_gene: TRBV14

CDR3aa: CASSHPPHGELFF
CDR3nt: TGCGCCAGCAGCCACCCCCCCCACGGGGAGCTGTTTTTT
d_gene: -
abundance: -
j_gene: TRBJ2-2
v_gene: TRBV4-1

CDR3aa: CASSQDTGTMGGYTF
CDR3nt: TGCGCCAGCAGCCAAGATACAGGAACTATGGGAGGCTACACCTTC
d_gene: -
abundance: -
j_gene: TRBJ1-2
v_gene: TRBV4-3